These T cell receptor beta chains were read from a single sample in a study of identical twins. From the 5' RACE reads, TCRdb called clonotypes with MiXCR, one entry per CDR3 protein. The table records hundreds of thousands of distinct CDR3 sequences, roughly 12% of them present only once. The sample was also reused in another study, on yellow fever vaccine responses in identical twins.

The sample comprised PBMCs. These receptor sequences come from a woman aged 18-30 years in good health. Each CDR3 is given with its conserved first and last residue. The D gene is left open where the match is weak. Clone sizes are given selectively: once, few, many, or a class where the clone is expanded.

TRBJ1-1,TRBV20-1,TRBD1,few,CSASGPFQKGTANTEAFF,TGCAGTGCTAGTGGCCCTTTTCAGAAGGGGACAGCGAACACTGAAGCTTTCTTT
TRBJ2-1,TRBV10-3,TRBD2,many,CAIRGTSGDNEQFF,TGTGCCATCAGGGGGACTAGCGGTGACAATGAGCAGTTCTTC
TRBJ2-1,TRBV5-4,-,-,CASSTDYNEQFF,TGTGCCAGCAGCACGGACTACAATGAGCAGTTCTTC
TRBJ1-6,TRBV28,-,few,CASSPTWPSSPLHF,TGTGCCAGCAGCCCTACGTGGCCTAGTTCACCCCTCCACTTT
TRBJ2-5,TRBV20-1,-,-,CSGISGGGETQYF,TGCAGTGGAATTTCCGGGGGCGGGGAGACCCAGTACTTC
TRBJ2-5,TRBV15,-,few,CATSSGVSRETQYF,TGTGCCACCAGCAGCGGGGTTTCCAGAGAGACCCAGTACTTC
TRBJ2-2,TRBV20-1,TRBD2,-,CSARGRPSGNTGELFF,TGCAGTGCTAGAGGTCGGCCTAGCGGGAACACCGGGGAGCTGTTTTTT
TRBJ2-3,TRBV15,TRBD2,-,CATSRGREGTDTQYF,TGTGCCACCAGCAGAGGCAGGGAGGGGACAGATACGCAGTATTTT
TRBJ2-3,TRBV21-1,-,-,CASPQGGGEADTQYF,TGTGCCAGCCCCCAGGGGGGGGGGGAGGCAGATACGCAGTATTTT
TRBJ2-2,TRBV2,-,-,CASSEVTGEGGELFF,TGTGCCAGCAGCGAAGTGACAGGGGAGGGCGGGGAGCTGTTTTTT
TRBJ2-7,TRBV29-1,TRBD2,many,CSARASGSYEQYF,TGCAGCGCTAGGGCTAGCGGGAGCTACGAGCAGTACTTC
TRBJ2-7,TRBV29-1,TRBD1,few,CSVEGGPGTGDYEQYF,TGCAGCGTTGAAGGGGGGCCCGGGACAGGGGATTACGAGCAGTACTTC
TRBJ1-5,TRBV9,-,few,CASSASYSNQPQHF,TGTGCCAGCAGCGCTAGTTATAGCAATCAGCCCCAGCATTTT
TRBJ2-4,TRBV5-6,-,many,CASSQRIAKNIQYF,TGTGCCAGCAGCCAGAGAATAGCCAAAAACATTCAGTACTTC
TRBJ1-4,TRBV28,-,few,CATWSFNEKLFF,TGTGCCACCTGGTCCTTTAATGAAAAACTGTTTTTT
TRBJ1-6,TRBV5-1,-,few,CASSYGLGHPYSPLHF,TGCGCCAGCAGCTATGGTCTGGGACATCCCTATTCACCCCTCCACTTT
TRBJ2-3,TRBV28,-,-,CASSFSRDWGFSTDTQYF,TGTGCCAGCAGTTTCTCCCGGGACTGGGGGTTTAGCACAGATACGCAGTATTTT
TRBJ2-7,TRBV12-3/TRBV12-4,-,few,CASSKTRGGYEQYF,TGTGCCAGCAGTAAAACTCGAGGGGGATACGAGCAGTACTTC
TRBJ2-7,TRBV12-3/TRBV12-4,TRBD2,many,CASSLGGFEQYF,TGTGCCAGCAGTTTGGGGGGGTTCGAGCAGTACTTC
TRBJ2-1,TRBV7-9,TRBD2,many,CASSFNSGRARNEQFF,TGTGCCAGCAGCTTTAATAGCGGGAGGGCTAGGAATGAGCAGTTCTTC
TRBJ2-2,TRBV24-1,-,-,CATGQTRELFF,TGTGCCACAGGACAGACCCGGGAGCTGTTTTTT
TRBJ1-5,TRBV10-3,TRBD1,-,CAISESTGRMDQPQHF,TGTGCCATCAGTGAGTCGACAGGGAGGATGGATCAGCCCCAGCATTTT
TRBJ2-3,TRBV29-1,TRBD1,few,CSVAGSQGATDTQYF,TGCAGCGTTGCGGGGTCACAGGGGGCCACAGATACGCAGTATTTT